This T cell receptor beta chain was profiled in a study of T cells expressing NK-cell markers. Study summary: Source material for TCR beta repertoires consisted of sorted CD3+CD56+NKG2C+, CD3+CD56+NKG2C- and CD3+CD56-NKG2C+ T cells.

TCRdb reprocessed the 5' RACE reads and keeps a single row for each CDR3 protein, giving no DNA. This sample carries roughly 450,000 distinct CDR3 sequences, with under 1.5% going to the ten biggest clones. Germline V gives CDR1 MNHEY, CDR2 SVGAGI. The CDR3 is 15 amino acids. Sequenced sample: blood T cells: a sorted CD56 or NKG2C T cell subset, CD4+ or CD8+ T cells, or bulk PBMC T cells (not recorded which). The sequence derives from a woman aged 45-65 years in good health. The chain employs TRBV6-5 and TRBJ2-3. The CDR3 region is CASSYSEPSTDTQYF.